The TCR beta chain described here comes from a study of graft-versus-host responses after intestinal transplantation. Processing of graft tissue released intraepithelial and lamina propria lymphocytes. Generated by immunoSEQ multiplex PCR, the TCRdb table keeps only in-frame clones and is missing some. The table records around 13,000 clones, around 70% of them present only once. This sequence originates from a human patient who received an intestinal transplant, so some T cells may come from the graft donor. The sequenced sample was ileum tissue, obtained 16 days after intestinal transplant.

CDR3 nucleotide sequence: TGCAGCTACAGACAGGGGGGCAATCAGCCCCAGCATTTT. Its protein product is CSYRQGGNQPQHF. The V call is TRBV29-1, the J call TRBJ1-5; TRBD1 aligns across 9 bases. The CDR3 is made up of 13 amino acids. The V gene's germline CDR1 is SQVTM and CDR2 ANQGSEA. Trimming cost V 8 bases and J 2 bases; bases outside gene matches: 4.